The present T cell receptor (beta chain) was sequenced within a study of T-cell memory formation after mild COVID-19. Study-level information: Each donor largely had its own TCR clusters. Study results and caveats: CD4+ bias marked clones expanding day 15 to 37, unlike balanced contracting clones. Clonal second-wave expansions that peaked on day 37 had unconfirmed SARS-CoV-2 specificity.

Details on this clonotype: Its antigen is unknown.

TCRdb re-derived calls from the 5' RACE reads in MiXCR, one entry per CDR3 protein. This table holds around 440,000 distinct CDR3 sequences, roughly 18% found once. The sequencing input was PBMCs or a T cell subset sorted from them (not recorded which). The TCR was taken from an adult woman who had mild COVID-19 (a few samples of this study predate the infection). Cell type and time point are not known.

Written as DNA, the CDR3 is TGTGCCAGCAGTCCACGAGGGGGCGCAGTCTATGGCTACACCTTC. This translates into CASSPRGGAVYGYTF. The V call is TRBV27, the J call TRBJ1-2; 7 bases are shared with TRBD1. Germline-derived CDR1 and CDR2 are MNHEY and SMNVEV (reference sequence). The CDR3 loop spans 15 amino acids. V lost 5 bases and J lost 4; bases outside the gene matches: 10.